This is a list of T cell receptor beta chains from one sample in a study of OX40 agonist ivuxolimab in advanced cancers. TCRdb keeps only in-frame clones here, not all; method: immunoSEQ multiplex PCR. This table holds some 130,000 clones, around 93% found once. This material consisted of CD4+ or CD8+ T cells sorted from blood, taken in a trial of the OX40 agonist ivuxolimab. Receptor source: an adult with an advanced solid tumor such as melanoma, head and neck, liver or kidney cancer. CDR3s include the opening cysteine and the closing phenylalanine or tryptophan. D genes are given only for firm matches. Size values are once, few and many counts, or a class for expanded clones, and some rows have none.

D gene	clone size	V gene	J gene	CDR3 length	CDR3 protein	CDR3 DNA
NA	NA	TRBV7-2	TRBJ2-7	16	CASTRRGEGLNYEQYF	TGTGCCAGCACCAGGAGGGGGGAGGGGTTAAACTACGAGCAGTACTTC
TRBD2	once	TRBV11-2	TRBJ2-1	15	CASSLGLAGGYEQFF	TGTGCCAGCAGCTTAGGACTAGCGGGAGGATATGAGCAGTTCTTC
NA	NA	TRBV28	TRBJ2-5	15	CASSFPGAGRETQYF	TGTGCCAGCAGTTTTCCGGGGGCTGGAAGAGAGACCCAGTACTTC
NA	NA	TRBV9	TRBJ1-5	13	CASGRGYNQPQHF	TGTGCCAGCGGTAGGGGCTACAATCAGCCCCAGCATTTT
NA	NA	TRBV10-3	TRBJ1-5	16	CAISEGKRGRNQPQHF	TGTGCCATCAGTGAAGGAAAAAGGGGCAGGAATCAGCCCCAGCATTTT
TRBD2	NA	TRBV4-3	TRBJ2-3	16	CASSQGAGGRTDTQYF	TGCGCCAGCAGCCAAGGGGCGGGGGGCCGCACAGATACGCAGTATTTT
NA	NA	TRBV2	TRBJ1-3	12	CASRYSGNTIYF	TGTGCCAGCAGGTACAGCGGAAACACCATATATTTT
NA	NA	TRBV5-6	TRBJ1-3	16	CASSRAAGSSGNTIYF	TGTGCCAGCAGCCGGGCGGCGGGGAGCTCTGGAAACACCATATATTTT
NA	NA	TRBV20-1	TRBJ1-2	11	CSASENYGYTF	TGCAGTGCTTCTGAGAACTATGGCTACACCTTC
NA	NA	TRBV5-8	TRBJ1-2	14	CASSLAWGHWGYTF	TGTGCCAGCAGCTTGGCGTGGGGCCACTGGGGCTACACCTTC
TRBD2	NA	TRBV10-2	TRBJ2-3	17	CASMTPGGGAGADTQYF	TGCGCCAGCATGACACCTGGCGGGGGGGCCGGGGCAGATACGCAGTATTTT
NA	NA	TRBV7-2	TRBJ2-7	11	CASSTTTEQYF	TGTGCCAGCAGCACGACTACCGAGCAGTACTTC
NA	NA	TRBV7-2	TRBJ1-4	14	CASSLAGSTEKLFF	TGTGCCAGCAGCTTAGCGGGGTCAACCGAAAAACTGTTTTTT
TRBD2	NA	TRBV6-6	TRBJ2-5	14	CASRPGGAFETQYF	TGTGCCAGCAGACCCGGGGGGGCGTTCGAGACCCAGTACTTC
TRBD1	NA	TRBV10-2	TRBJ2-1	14	CASSPGQGYNEQFF	TGCGCCAGCAGCCCGGGACAGGGCTACAATGAGCAGTTCTTC
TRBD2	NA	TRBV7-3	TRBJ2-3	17	CASSVSPGLAGSDTQYF	TGTGCCAGCAGCGTTTCCCCGGGACTAGCGGGCTCAGATACGCAGTATTTT
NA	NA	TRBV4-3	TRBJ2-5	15	CASSPGVGAGETQYF	TGCGCCAGCAGCCCCGGGGTGGGGGCGGGAGAGACCCAGTACTTC
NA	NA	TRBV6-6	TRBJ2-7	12	CASSLVSYEQYF	TGTGCCAGCAGTTTGGTTTCCTACGAGCAGTACTTC
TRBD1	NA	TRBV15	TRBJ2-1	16	CATSRGGQGGQGEQFF	TGTGCCACCAGCAGAGGCGGACAGGGGGGCCAGGGTGAGCAGTTCTTC
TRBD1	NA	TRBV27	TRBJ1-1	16	CASSPSGTGRWTEAFF	TGTGCCAGCAGTCCGTCCGGGACAGGGAGGTGGACTGAAGCTTTCTTT
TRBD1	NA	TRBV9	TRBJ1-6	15	CASSVGGTANSPLHF	TGTGCCAGCAGCGTAGGGGGGACAGCAAATTCACCCCTCCACTTT
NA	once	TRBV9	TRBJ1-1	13	CASSLARNTEAFF	TGTGCCAGCAGCTTAGCCAGGAACACTGAAGCTTTCTTT
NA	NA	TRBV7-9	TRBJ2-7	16	CASSLGRDARVEEQYF	TGTGCCAGCAGCTTAGGTCGGGACGCCCGTGTGGAGGAGCAGTACTTC
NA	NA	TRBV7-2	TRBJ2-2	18	CASSLAGPGLTNTGELFF	TGTGCCAGCAGCTTAGCAGGTCCGGGACTGACGAACACCGGGGAGCTGTTTTTT
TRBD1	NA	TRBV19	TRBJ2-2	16	CASSPRGQSGTGELFF	TGTGCCAGTAGTCCAAGGGGGCAGTCGGGCACCGGGGAGCTGTTTTTT
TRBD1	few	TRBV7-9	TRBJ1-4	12	CASSPPGQVQIF	TGTGCCAGCAGCCCACCTGGACAGGTCCAGATTTTT
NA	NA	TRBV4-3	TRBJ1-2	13	CASSLMGGRGYTF	TGCGCCAGCAGCCTGATGGGGGGACGTGGCTACACCTTC
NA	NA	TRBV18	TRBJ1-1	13	CASSPGSDTEAFF	TGTGCCAGCTCACCCGGCTCAGACACTGAAGCTTTCTTT
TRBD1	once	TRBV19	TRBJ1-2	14	CASSGQTGVNGYTF	TGTGCCAGTAGTGGACAGACAGGGGTTAACGGCTACACCTTC
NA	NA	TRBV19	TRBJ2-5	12	CASSISAETQYF	TGTGCCAGTAGTATTTCGGCAGAGACCCAGTACTTC
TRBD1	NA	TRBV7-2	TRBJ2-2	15	CASSLYRGATGELFF	TGTGCCAGCAGCTTATACAGGGGTGCCACCGGGGAGCTGTTTTTT
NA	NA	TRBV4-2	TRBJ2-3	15	CASSGLGPARDTQYF	TGTGCCAGCAGCGGGTTGGGCCCTGCCAGAGATACGCAGTATTTT
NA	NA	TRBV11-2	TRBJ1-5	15	CASSKGPNSNQPQHF	TGTGCCAGCAGCAAGGGACCGAATAGCAATCAGCCCCAGCATTTT
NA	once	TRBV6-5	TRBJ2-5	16	CASSSHQTRSRETQYF	TGTGCCAGCAGTTCCCATCAGACCCGTTCGAGAGAGACCCAGTACTTC
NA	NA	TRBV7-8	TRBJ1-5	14	CASSLVGSGQPQHF	TGTGCCAGCAGCTTAGTGGGGTCGGGGCAGCCCCAGCATTTT
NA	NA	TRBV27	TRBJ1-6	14	CASSEGYKASPLHF	TGTGCCAGCAGTGAGGGGTACAAGGCTTCACCCCTCCACTTT
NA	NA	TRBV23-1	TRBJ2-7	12	CASYRVGYEQYF	TGCGCCAGCTACAGGGTAGGCTACGAGCAGTACTTC
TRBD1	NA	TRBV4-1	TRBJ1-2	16	CASSQARLAGGRGYTF	TGCGCCAGCAGCCAAGCGAGGTTGGCAGGGGGCCGTGGCTACACCTTC
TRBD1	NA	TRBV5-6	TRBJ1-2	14	CASSMTGVGYGYTF	TGTGCCAGCAGCATGACAGGGGTCGGCTATGGCTACACCTTC
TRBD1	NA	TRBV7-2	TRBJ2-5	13	CASSMTGGETQYF	TGTGCCAGCAGCATGACAGGGGGCGAGACCCAGTACTTC
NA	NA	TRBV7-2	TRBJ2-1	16	CASSWGGKRQGNEQFF	TGTGCCAGCAGCTGGGGGGGCAAGCGGCAAGGAAATGAGCAGTTCTTC
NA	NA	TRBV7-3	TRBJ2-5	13	CASSLTLVETQYF	TGTGCCAGCAGCTTAACCCTGGTGGAGACCCAGTACTTC
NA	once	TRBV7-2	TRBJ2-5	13	CASSRVRGETQYF	TGTGCCAGCAGCCGCGTGCGAGGTGAGACCCAGTACTTC
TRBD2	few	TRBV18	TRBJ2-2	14	CASSPLAGTGELFF	TGTGCCAGCTCACCGCTAGCGGGCACCGGGGAGCTGTTTTTT
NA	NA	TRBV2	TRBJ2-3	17	CASSERPLAGSTDTQYF	TGTGCCAGCAGTGAGAGACCTCTTGCGGGTAGCACAGATACGCAGTATTTT
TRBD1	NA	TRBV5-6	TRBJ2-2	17	CASSSGARTGIGGELFF	TGTGCCAGCAGCTCCGGCGCTCGGACAGGGATCGGCGGGGAGCTGTTTTTT
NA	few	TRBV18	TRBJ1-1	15	CASSPHAEMNTEAFF	TGTGCCAGCTCGCCACATGCGGAGATGAACACTGAAGCTTTCTTT
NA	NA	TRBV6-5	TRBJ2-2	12	CASSYLAGELFF	TGTGCCAGCAGTTACTTGGCCGGGGAGCTGTTTTTT
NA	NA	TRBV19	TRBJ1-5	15	CASSRRVLAGQPQHF	TGTGCCAGCTCTCGGAGGGTTCTGGCAGGGCAGCCCCAGCATTTT
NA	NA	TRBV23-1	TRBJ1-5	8	CASFRWHF	TGCGCCAGCTTTAGGTGGCATTTT
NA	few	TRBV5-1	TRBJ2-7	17	CASSLRVVGPSSYEQYF	TGCGCCAGCAGCTTGAGAGTTGTGGGACCAAGCTCCTACGAGCAGTACTTC
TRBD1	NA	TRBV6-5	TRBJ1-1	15	CASRNRTGPNTEAFF	TGTGCCAGCAGGAACCGGACAGGGCCGAACACTGAAGCTTTCTTT
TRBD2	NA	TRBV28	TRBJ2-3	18	CASSSVRLAGGLLGTQYF	TGTGCCAGCAGTTCTGTGAGACTAGCGGGAGGGCTTCTTGGGACGCAGTATTTT
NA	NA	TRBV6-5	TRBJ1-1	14	CASSYFGPYTEAFF	TGTGCCAGCAGTTACTTTGGACCCTACACTGAAGCTTTCTTT
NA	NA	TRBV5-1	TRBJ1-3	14	CASSLDRVGNTIYF	TGCGCCAGCAGCTTGGATCGGGTTGGAAACACCATATATTTT
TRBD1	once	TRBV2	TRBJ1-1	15	CASSVQGARDTEAFF	TGTGCCAGCAGTGTCCAGGGGGCGAGGGACACTGAAGCTTTCTTT
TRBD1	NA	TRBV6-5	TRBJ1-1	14	CATTGVPMNTEAFF	TGTGCCACAACAGGGGTGCCGATGAACACTGAAGCTTTCTTT
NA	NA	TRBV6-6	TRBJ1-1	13	CASSGFGDTEAFF	TGTGCCAGCAGTGGATTCGGGGACACTGAAGCTTTCTTT
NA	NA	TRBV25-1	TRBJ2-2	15	CASSDRTEDTGELFF	TGTGCCAGCAGTGACAGGACGGAAGACACCGGGGAGCTGTTTTTT
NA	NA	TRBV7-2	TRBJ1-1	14	CASSPIRSSTEAFF	TGTGCCAGCAGCCCGATACGTAGTAGCACTGAAGCTTTCTTT